This paragraph reports one TCR beta chain. Its antigen is not identified. The naive CD8 subset, CD45RO-negative cells positively selected for CCR7, excluded terminally differentiated effector memory CD45RA+ cells. The data derive from a study of shared clonotypes between healthy human individuals. The overall study: Each donor's CD8 memory used one plate, CD8 naive two, each CD4 subset three.

This CDR3 is 16 amino acids long. With V trimmed by 1 base and J by 6 bases, 6 bases remained unmatched. The germline V gene encodes CDR1 LNHNV and CDR2 YYDKDF (reference sequence). Replicate PCRs from sorted subsets contained about 200 ng DNA, which is approximately 30,000 T cell genomes. The assay was immunoSEQ multiplex PCR, and TCRdb's table has in-frame clones only and misses some. The data show about 700,000 clones, 92% seen once. Study-wide findings and caveats: With a handful of donors compared, roughly 5% of naive CD4 clonotypes were shared.

The rearrangement links TRBV15 to TRBJ1-4; the match to TRBD1 covers 9 bases. The source is a man aged 25 to 45 in good health. Sample: naive CD8+ T cells sorted from blood. The CDR3 loop is CATSRGKQGAYEKLFF. The CDR3 bases are TGTGCCACCAGCAGAGGGAAACAGGGGGCTTATGAAAAACTGTTTTTT.